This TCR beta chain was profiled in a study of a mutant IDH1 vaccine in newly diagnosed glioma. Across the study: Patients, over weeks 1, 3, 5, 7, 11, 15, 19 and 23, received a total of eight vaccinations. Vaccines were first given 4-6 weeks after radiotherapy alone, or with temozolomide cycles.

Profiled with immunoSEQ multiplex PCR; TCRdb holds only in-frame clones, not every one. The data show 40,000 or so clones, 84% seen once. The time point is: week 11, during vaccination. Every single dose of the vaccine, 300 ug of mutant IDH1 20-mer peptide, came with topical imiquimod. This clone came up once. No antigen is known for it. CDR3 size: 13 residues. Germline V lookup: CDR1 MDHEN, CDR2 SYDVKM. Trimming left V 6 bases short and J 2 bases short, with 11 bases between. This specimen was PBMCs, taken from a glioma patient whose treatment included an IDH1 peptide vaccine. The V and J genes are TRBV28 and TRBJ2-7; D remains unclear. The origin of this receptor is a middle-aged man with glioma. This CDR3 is CASRTSRAYEQYF. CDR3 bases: TGTGCCAGCAGGACGTCACGGGCCTACGAGCAGTACTTC.